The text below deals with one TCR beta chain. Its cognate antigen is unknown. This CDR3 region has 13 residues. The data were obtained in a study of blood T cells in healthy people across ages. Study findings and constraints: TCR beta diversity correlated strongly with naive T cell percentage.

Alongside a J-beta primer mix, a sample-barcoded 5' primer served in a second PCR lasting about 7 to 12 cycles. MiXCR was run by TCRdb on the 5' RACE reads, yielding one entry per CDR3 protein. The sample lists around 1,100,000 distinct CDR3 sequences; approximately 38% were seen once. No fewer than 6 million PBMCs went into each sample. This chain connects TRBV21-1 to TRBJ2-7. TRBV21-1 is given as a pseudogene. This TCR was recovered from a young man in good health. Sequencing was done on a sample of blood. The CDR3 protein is CASSKEVFMAQYF. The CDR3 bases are TGTGCCAGCAGCAAAGAAGTTTTTATGGCGCAGTACTTC.